This T cell receptor beta chain was recovered during a study of T cell repertoires in cytomegalovirus infection. Study summary: HLA-B-restricted CMV epitopes that are well studied, plus recently identified HLA-C-restricted ones, were used by the study. Public TCR beta signatures indicated both CMV infection and matching HLA type.

Points from the study as a whole: Predominance within the ex vivo response was attributable to HLA-C-restricted CMV-specific TCR beta clonotypes. Carriers of CMV plus the relevant HLA were identified by cumulative public TCR beta family frequency.

A note on this clonotype: Its specificity is not known.

The V end was cut by 7 bases, the J end by 8 bases, with 16 bases between. The CDR3 has 13 residues. CDR1 and CDR2 from the germline V gene are LNHNV and YYDKDF (reference sequence). MiXCR was run by TCRdb on the reads, yielding one entry per CDR3 protein. Of about 310,000 distinct CDR3 sequences listed, approximately 25% were seen once; the top ten hold about an eighth. This rearrangement joins TRBV15 to TRBJ2-3, with D perhaps TRBD2 (5 bases). The specimen comprised cultured PBMCs, sampled from culture after CMV antigen stimulation. This receptor was obtained from a human donor in good health (CMV status not recorded). Some clones in this sample may be carry-over from other donors' samples. As DNA, the CDR3 is TGTGCCACCATGCTCTCTCGACGGGGTACGCAGTATTTT. It specifies CATMLSRRGTQYF. Using reference TRBV15 and TRBJ2-3 for the parts outside the CDR3, the full variable domain is DAMVIQNPRYQVTQFGKPVTLSCSQTLNHNVMYWYQQKSSQAPKLLFHYYDKDFNNEADTPDNFQSRRPNTSFCFLDIRSPGLGDTAMYLCATMLSRRGTQYFGPGTRLTVL.